These 5 T cell receptor beta chains originate from one sample sequenced in a study of cytomegalovirus exposure and HLA in healthy donors (TCRdb year 2017). Preparation of the library involved the immunoSEQ multiplex PCR assay. A mixture of 60 forward primers for TCR Vbeta segments and 13 reverse primers for TCR Jbeta segments was used in the multiplex PCR. Imported from immuneACCESS, the table was reduced by TCRdb to in-frame sequences with V and J called. These copies leave out some clones; in studies compared against another copy, an unresolved V gene accounts for under half, and the cause of the remainder is not known. Recorded for this sample are about 100,000 clones; 75% to 85% of them occurred a single time. The ten largest account for about 4% of the sample. The sample was PBMCs. These receptors all come from a woman in her 40s in good health and CMV-seronegative.

The chain is built from TRBV6-1 and TRBJ2-7; 8 nucleotides agree with TRBD2. The CDR3 is made up of 15 amino acids. In germline, CDR1 is MNHNS, CDR2 SASEGT. Trimming cost V 6 bases and J 2 bases; bases outside gene matches: 9. The CDR3 DNA sequence: TGTGCCAGCAGGCGGGAGGCCCCGGGCCCCTACGAGCAGTACTTC. Translation: CASRREAPGPYEQYF.

The chain uses TRBV19 and TRBJ2-3; 12 nucleotides agree with TRBD1. V was pared by 4 bases and J by 5 bases, with 4 bases of the junction left unmatched. The CDR3 consists of 15 residues. Per the germline V gene, CDR1 is LNHDA and CDR2 is SQIVND (reference sequence). CDR3: CASSTGQGAGDTQYF. The CDR3 region has the DNA TGTGCCAGTAGTACGGGACAGGGGGCAGGAGATACGCAGTATTTT.

This chain links TRBV5-6 with TRBJ2-5; 10 nucleotides align to TRBD1. V shed 4 bases and J 2 bases; nucleotides not matched to a gene: 5. Germline values: CDR1 SGHDT, CDR2 YYEEEE. The CDR3 loop spans 15 amino acids. The CDR3 region is CASSIPGQGQETQYF. The DNA for the CDR3 is TGTGCCAGCAGCATCCCGGGACAGGGGCAAGAGACCCAGTACTTC. Full variable domain (missing parts from reference TRBV5-6 and TRBJ2-5): DAGVTQSPTHLIKTRGQQVTLRCSPKSGHDTVSWYQQALGQGPQFIFQYYEEEERQRGNFPDRFSGHQFPNYSSELNVNALLLGDSALYLCASSIPGQGQETQYFGPGTRLLVL.

The chain joins TRBV7-9 to TRBJ2-3; the match to TRBD2 covers 13 bases. Trimming at V came to 5 bases and at J to 0 bases, leaving 5 bases not matched to a gene. Germline V gene sequence: CDR1 SEHNR, CDR2 FQNEAQ (reference sequence). The CDR3 runs to 17 residues. The CDR3 DNA is TGTGCCAGCAGCATAGGGACTAGCGGGGCTAGCACAGATACGCAGTATTTT. Translating it yields CASSIGTSGASTDTQYF.

This clone occurred once. The V call is TRBV7-3, the J call TRBJ2-3, with 8 bases identical to TRBD2. V gave up 5 bases and J gave up 5 bases; unmatched junction bases: 12. The CDR3 runs 16 residues. CDR1 SGHTA and CDR2 FQGTGA come from the germline V gene. CDR3 loop: CASSTGAGGRGDTQYF. CDR3 sequence (DNA): TGTGCCAGCAGCACCGGGGCGGGGGGCCGTGGAGATACGCAGTATTTT.